Sequencing of this T cell receptor (beta chain) was carried out in a study of vaccination and CD4 T cells after COVID-19. As regards this clonotype: The antigen is not known.

The V end was cut by 5 bases, the J end by 2 bases, with 10 bases between. In germline, CDR1 is MRHNA, CDR2 SNTAGT. The CDR3 length is 14 residues. An Oncomine TCR Beta short-read assay was used to sequence the DNA from cultured CD4+ T cells. Cultured CD4+ T cells yielded the extracted genomic DNA. TCRdb reanalysed the PCR reads using MiXCR and keeps one entry per CDR3 protein. The sample lists some 21,000 distinct CDR3 sequences, around two fifths occurring once. This sample's treatment: roughly ten-day PBMC culture with coronavirus spike peptide pools or control peptides (ViraFEST assay). The chain is built from TRBV6-4 and TRBJ2-1; possible D gene TRBD2, 5 bases. The clonotype was recovered from a human donor with COVID-19. What was sequenced was cultured CD4+ T cells from blood. CDR3 loop: CASSFDGTYNEQFF. CDR3 nucleotides: TGTGCCAGCAGTTTCGACGGGACCTACAATGAGCAGTTCTTC.